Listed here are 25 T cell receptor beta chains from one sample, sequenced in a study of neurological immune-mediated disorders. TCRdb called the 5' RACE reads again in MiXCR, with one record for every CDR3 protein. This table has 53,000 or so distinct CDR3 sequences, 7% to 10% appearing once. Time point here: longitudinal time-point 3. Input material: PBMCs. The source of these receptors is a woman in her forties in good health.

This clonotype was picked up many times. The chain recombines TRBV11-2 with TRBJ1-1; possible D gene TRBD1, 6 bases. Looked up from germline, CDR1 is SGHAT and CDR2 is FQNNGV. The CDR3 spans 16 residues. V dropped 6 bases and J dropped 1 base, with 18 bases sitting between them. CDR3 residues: CASSIAGGAWNTEAFF. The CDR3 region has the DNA TGTGCCAGCAGTATTGCCGGGGGCGCGTGGAACACTGAAGCTTTCTTT. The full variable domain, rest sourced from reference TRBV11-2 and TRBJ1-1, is EAGVAQSPRYKIIEKRQSVAFWCNPISGHATLYWYQQILGQGPKLLIQFQNNGVVDDSQLPKDRFSAERLKGVDSTLKIQPAKLEDSAVYLCASSIAGGAWNTEAFFGQGTRLTVV.

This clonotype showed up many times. The CDR3 DNA reads as TGTGCCAGCGGGGCTGCCGGGTGGGGAAGGGACTATGGCTACACCTTC. Its translation is CASGAAGWGRDYGYTF. The J gene is TRBJ1-2, the V gene TRBV3-1, with a possible D match to TRBD1 (5 bases). Trimming took 8 bases from V and 3 from J, leaving 22 bases between them. The germline CDR1 and CDR2 sequences are LGHDT and YNNKEL (reference sequence). The CDR3 is 16 residues long.

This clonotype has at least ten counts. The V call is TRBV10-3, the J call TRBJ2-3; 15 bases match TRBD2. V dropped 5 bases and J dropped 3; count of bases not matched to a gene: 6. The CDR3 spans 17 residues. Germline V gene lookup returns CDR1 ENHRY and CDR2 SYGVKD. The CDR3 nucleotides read TGTGCCATCAGTCCCGGGACTAGCGGGAGGAGGACAGATACGCAGTATTTT. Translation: CAISPGTSGRRTDTQYF.

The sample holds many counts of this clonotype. The CDR3 DNA sequence: TGCAGTGCTTTACTCCCCGACAGGGTGAACACTGAAGCTTTCTTT. Its translation is CSALLPDRVNTEAFF. This chain joins TRBV20-1 and TRBJ1-1; 7 bases are a match to TRBD1. CDR1 is DFQATT, CDR2 SNEGSKA, per germline (reference sequence). Unmatched junction bases numbered 9, after V lost 5 bases and J lost 0 bases. This CDR3 contains 15 residues.

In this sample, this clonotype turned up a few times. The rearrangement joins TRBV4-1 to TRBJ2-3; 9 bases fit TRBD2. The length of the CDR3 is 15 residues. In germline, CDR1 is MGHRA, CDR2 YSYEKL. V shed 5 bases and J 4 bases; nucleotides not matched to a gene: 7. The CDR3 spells CASSNPGLASDTQYF. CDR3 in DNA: TGCGCCAGCAGCAACCCGGGACTAGCTTCAGATACGCAGTATTTT.

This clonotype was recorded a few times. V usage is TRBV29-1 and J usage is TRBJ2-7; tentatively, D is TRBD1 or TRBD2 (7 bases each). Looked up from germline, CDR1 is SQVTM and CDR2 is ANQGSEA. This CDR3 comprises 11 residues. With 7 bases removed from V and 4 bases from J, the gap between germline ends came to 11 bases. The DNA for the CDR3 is TGCAGCGCCCAGGGGGGGTACGAGCAGTACTTC. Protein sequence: CSAQGGYEQYF.

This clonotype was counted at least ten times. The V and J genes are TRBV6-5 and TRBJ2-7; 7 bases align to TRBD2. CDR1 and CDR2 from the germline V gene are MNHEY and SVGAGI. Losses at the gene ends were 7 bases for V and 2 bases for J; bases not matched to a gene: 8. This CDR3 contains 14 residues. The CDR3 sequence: CASIPRAGAYEQYF. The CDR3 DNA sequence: TGTGCCAGCATCCCTCGGGCGGGGGCCTACGAGCAGTACTTC.

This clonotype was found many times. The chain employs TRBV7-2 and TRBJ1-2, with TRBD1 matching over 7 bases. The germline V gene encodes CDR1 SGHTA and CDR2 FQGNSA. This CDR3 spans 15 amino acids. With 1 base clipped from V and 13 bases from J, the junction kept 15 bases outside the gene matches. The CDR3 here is CASSLVGGQSGVSTF. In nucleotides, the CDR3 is TGTGCCAGCAGCTTAGTGGGGGGACAGTCTGGGGTTAGCACCTTC.

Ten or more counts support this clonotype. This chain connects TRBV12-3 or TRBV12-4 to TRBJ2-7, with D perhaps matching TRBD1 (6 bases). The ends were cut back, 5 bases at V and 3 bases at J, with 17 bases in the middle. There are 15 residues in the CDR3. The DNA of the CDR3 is TGTGCCAGCAGTGCGGACAGAGAAAAGGACTACGAGCAGTACTTC. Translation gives CASSADREKDYEQYF.

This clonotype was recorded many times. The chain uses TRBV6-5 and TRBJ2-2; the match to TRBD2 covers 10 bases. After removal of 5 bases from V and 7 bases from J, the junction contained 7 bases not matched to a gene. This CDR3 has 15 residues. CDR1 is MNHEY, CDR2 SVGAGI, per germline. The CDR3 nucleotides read TGTGCCAGCAGTGGGCTAGCGGGGGTGGGCGGGGAGCTGTTTTTT. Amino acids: CASSGLAGVGGELFF.

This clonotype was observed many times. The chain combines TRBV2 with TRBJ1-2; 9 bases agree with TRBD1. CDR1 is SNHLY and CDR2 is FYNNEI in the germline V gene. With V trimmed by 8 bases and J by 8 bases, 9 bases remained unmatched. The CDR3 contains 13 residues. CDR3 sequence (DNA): TGTGCCAGCGTCTATACAGGGGGCTGGGGCTACACCTTC. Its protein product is CASVYTGGWGYTF.

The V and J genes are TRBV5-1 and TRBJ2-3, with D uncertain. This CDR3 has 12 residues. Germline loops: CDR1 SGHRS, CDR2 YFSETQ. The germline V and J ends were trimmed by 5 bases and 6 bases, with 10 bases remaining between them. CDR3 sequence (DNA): TGCGCCAGCAGACTGAATTCCGATACGCAGTATTTT. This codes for CASRLNSDTQYF. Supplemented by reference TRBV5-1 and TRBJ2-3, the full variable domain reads KAGVTQTPRYLIKTRGQQVTLSCSPISGHRSVSWYQQTPGQGLQFLFEYFSETQRNKGNFPGRFSGRQFSNSRSEMNVSTLELGDSALYLCASRLNSDTQYFGPGTRLTVL.

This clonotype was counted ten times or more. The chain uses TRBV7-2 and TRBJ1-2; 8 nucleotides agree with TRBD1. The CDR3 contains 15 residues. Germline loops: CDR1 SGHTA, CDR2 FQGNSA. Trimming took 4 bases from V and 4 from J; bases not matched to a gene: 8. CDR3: CASSSRGTGSYGYTF. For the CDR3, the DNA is TGTGCCAGCAGCTCACGCGGGACAGGAAGCTATGGCTACACCTTC. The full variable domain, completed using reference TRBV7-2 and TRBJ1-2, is GAGVSQSPSNKVTEKGKDVELRCDPISGHTALYWYRQSLGQGLEFLIYFQGNSAPDKSGLPSDRFSAERTGGSVSTLTIQRTQQEDSAVYLCASSSRGTGSYGYTFGSGTRLTVV.

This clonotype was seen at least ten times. CDR3: CASSPTGGGYGYTF. Here the CDR3 DNA reads TGTGCCAGCAGTCCCACAGGGGGGGGCTATGGCTACACCTTC. The chain carries TRBV12-3 or TRBV12-4 and TRBJ1-2, with 8 bases lining up with TRBD1. This CDR3 is 14 amino acids long. J was trimmed by 4 bases and V by 5 bases; bases with no gene match: 6.

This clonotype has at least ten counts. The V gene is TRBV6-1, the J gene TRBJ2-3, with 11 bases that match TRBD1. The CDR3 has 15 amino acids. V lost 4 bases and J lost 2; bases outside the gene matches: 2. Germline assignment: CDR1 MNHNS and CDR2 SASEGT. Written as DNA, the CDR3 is TGTGCCAGCAGTGGGACAGGGGGCCTCACAGATACGCAGTATTTT. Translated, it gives CASSGTGGLTDTQYF.

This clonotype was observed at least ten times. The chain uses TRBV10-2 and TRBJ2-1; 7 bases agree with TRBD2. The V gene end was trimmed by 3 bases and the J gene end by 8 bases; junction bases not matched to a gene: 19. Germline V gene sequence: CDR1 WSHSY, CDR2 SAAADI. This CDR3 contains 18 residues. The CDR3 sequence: CASSDIWVAGHKRDEQFF. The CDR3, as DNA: TGCGCCAGCAGTGATATTTGGGTAGCGGGCCATAAAAGGGATGAGCAGTTCTTC.

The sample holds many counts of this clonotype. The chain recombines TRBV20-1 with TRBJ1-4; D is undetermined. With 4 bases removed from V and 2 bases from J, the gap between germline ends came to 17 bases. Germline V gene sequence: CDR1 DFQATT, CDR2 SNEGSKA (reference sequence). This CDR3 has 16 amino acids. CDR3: CSAILAGRATNEKLFF. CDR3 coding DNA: TGCAGTGCTATTTTGGCGGGAAGGGCCACTAATGAAAAACTGTTTTTT.

CDR3 residues: CASSEYILRIDQETQYF. The CDR3 DNA follows: TGTGCCAGCAGTGAATATATTCTTAGGATTGATCAAGAGACCCAGTACTTC. The chain uses TRBV25-1 and TRBJ2-5; D ambiguous. The germline gives CDR1 MGHDK, CDR2 SYGVNS. The CDR3 loop spans 17 amino acids. The germline V and J ends were trimmed by 0 bases and 2 bases, with 16 bases remaining between them.

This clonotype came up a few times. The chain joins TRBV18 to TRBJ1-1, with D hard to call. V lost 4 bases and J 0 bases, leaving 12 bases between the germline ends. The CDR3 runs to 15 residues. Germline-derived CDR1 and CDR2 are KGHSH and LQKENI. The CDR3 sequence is CASSQSGLMNTEAFF. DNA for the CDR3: TGTGCCAGCTCACAATCGGGCCTCATGAACACTGAAGCTTTCTTT.

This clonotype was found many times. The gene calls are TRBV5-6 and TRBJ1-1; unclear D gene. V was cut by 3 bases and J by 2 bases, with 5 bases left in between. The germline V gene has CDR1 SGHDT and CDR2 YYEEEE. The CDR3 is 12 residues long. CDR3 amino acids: CASSWDNTEAFF. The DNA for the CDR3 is TGTGCCAGCAGCTGGGATAACACTGAAGCTTTCTTT.

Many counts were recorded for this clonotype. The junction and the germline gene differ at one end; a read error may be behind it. The CDR3 bases are TGTGCTAGCAGCCAGGGGGGCCAAGAGACCCAGTACTTC. It yields the protein CASSQGGQETQYF. The chain couples TRBV7-7 to TRBJ2-5, with a possible D match to TRBD1 (7 bases). The CDR3 length is 13 residues. Looked up from germline, CDR1 is SSHAT and CDR2 is FNYEAQ (reference sequence).

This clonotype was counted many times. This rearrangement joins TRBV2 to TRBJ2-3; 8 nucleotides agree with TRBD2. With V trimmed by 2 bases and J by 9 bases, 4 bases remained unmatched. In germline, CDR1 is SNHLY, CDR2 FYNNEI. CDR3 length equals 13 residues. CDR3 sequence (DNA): TGTGCCAGCAGTGAACGGGAGGGCCGAACGCAGTATTTT. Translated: CASSEREGRTQYF.

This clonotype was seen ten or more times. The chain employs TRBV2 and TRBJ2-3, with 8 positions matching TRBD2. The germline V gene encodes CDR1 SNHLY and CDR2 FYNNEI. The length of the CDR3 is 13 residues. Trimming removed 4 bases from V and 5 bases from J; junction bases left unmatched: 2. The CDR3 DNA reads TGTGCCAGCAGTGCTAGCGGGCTAGATACGCAGTATTTT. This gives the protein CASSASGLDTQYF.

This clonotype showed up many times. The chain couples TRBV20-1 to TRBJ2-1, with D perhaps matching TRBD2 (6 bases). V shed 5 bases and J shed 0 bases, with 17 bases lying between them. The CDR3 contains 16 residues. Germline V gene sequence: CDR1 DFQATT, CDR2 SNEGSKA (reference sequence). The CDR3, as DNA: TGCAGTGCTCCGGAGCGAAGCGGGCTCTCCTACAATGAGCAGTTCTTC. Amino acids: CSAPERSGLSYNEQFF.

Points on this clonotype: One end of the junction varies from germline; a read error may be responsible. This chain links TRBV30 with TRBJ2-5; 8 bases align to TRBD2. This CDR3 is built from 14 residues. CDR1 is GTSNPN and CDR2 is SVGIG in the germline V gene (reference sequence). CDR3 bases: TGTGCCTGGAGTTACGGGGGGGCCTTGAAGACCAAGTACTTC. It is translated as CAWSYGGALKTKYF. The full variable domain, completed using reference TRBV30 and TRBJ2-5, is SQTIHQWPATLVQPVGSPLSLECTVEGTSNPNLYWYRQAAGRGLQLLFYSVGIGQISSEVPQNLSASRPQDRQFILSSKKLLLSDSGFYLCAWSYGGALKTKYFGPGTRLLVL.